This is a list of T cell receptor beta chains from one sample in a study of graft-versus-host responses after intestinal transplantation. TCRdb keeps only in-frame clones here, not all; method: immunoSEQ multiplex PCR. The table includes some 110,000 clones, about 90% detected once. Their antigens are not known. The specimen comprised unstimulated CD4+ T cells sorted from spleen or lymph node cells, sampled before intestinal transplant. These TCRs come from a human donor who received an intestinal transplant. Each CDR3 is given with its conserved first and last residue. Each record gives: J gene, V gene, D gene, CDR3 protein. D genes are given only for firm matches.

j_call: TRBJ2-1
v_call: TRBV5-1
d_call: -
cdr3_aa: CASSLGGGNYAEQFF

j_call: TRBJ2-7
v_call: TRBV6-5
d_call: TRBD2
cdr3_aa: CASSLAGGLSYEQYF

j_call: TRBJ2-6
v_call: TRBV19
d_call: -
cdr3_aa: CASSIFGTMGSGANVLTF

j_call: TRBJ2-2
v_call: TRBV4-2
d_call: -
cdr3_aa: CASSQDRISGELFF

j_call: TRBJ2-3
v_call: TRBV6-5
d_call: -
cdr3_aa: CASSQRRGTDTQYF

j_call: TRBJ2-3
v_call: TRBV18
d_call: -
cdr3_aa: CASSPQGTDTQYF

j_call: TRBJ2-5
v_call: TRBV12-5
d_call: -
cdr3_aa: CAIRGKETQYF

j_call: TRBJ2-7
v_call: TRBV10-3
d_call: -
cdr3_aa: CAISGPGTLSYEQYF

j_call: TRBJ2-1
v_call: TRBV5-1
d_call: TRBD1
cdr3_aa: CASSRKTGQGINEQFF

j_call: TRBJ2-5
v_call: TRBV5-1
d_call: TRBD1
cdr3_aa: CASSMNPGTGGRETQYF

j_call: TRBJ1-5
v_call: TRBV4-1
d_call: -
cdr3_aa: CASSQTANQPQHF

j_call: TRBJ1-3
v_call: TRBV5-1
d_call: TRBD1
cdr3_aa: CASSSTGAVGNTIYF

j_call: TRBJ2-7
v_call: TRBV6-1
d_call: -
cdr3_aa: CASSEAGISYEQYF

j_call: TRBJ2-3
v_call: TRBV7-3
d_call: -
cdr3_aa: CASSFGALDTQYF

j_call: TRBJ2-7
v_call: TRBV10-1
d_call: -
cdr3_aa: CASSDIKGEQPYEQYF

j_call: TRBJ2-5
v_call: TRBV7-3
d_call: TRBD2
cdr3_aa: CASSTGLAGVGETQYF

j_call: TRBJ1-5
v_call: TRBV30
d_call: -
cdr3_aa: CAWSVKTPGQPQHF

j_call: TRBJ1-5
v_call: TRBV6-5
d_call: -
cdr3_aa: CASSSQGRYNQPQHF

j_call: TRBJ1-2
v_call: TRBV7-9
d_call: -
cdr3_aa: CASSLEWRLNYGYTF

j_call: TRBJ1-3
v_call: TRBV9
d_call: -
cdr3_aa: CASSVGGSSGNTIYF

j_call: TRBJ2-3
v_call: TRBV28
d_call: TRBD2
cdr3_aa: CASSLIWAGPRSGTKGTDTQYF

j_call: TRBJ2-1
v_call: TRBV5-1
d_call: TRBD2
cdr3_aa: CASSGQTSGTYNEQFF

j_call: TRBJ2-7
v_call: TRBV30
d_call: TRBD2
cdr3_aa: CAWSVGLAGVNEQYF

j_call: TRBJ2-1
v_call: TRBV2
d_call: TRBD2
cdr3_aa: CASRPGTSLYFEQFF

j_call: TRBJ2-7
v_call: TRBV28
d_call: -
cdr3_aa: CASSLLLDEQYF

j_call: TRBJ1-1
v_call: TRBV2
d_call: -
cdr3_aa: CASSDLRSRSVNTEAFF

j_call: TRBJ2-2
v_call: TRBV7-3
d_call: -
cdr3_aa: CASRTNRDTGELFF

j_call: TRBJ2-7
v_call: TRBV6-7
d_call: TRBD1
cdr3_aa: CASSSNTQGCLYEQYF

j_call: TRBJ2-7
v_call: TRBV30
d_call: -
cdr3_aa: CACGLSYEQYF

j_call: TRBJ1-5
v_call: TRBV6-1
d_call: -
cdr3_aa: CASSVTDFSTQHF

j_call: TRBJ2-7
v_call: TRBV5-5
d_call: -
cdr3_aa: CASSFFLGTLEQYF

j_call: TRBJ1-6
v_call: TRBV10-2
d_call: -
cdr3_aa: CASSERGNTSPLHF

j_call: TRBJ2-7
v_call: TRBV19
d_call: TRBD1
cdr3_aa: CASSIWTGGYEQYF

j_call: TRBJ2-7
v_call: TRBV6-5
d_call: -
cdr3_aa: CASRTLGTYEQYF

j_call: TRBJ2-5
v_call: TRBV7-6
d_call: TRBD2
cdr3_aa: CASSKTEFAGEQYF

j_call: TRBJ1-4
v_call: TRBV21-1
d_call: -
cdr3_aa: CASSKGGQGRLKGKLFF

j_call: TRBJ2-1
v_call: TRBV21-1
d_call: -
cdr3_aa: CASSKGDRGRGSYNEQFF

j_call: TRBJ1-5
v_call: TRBV6-1
d_call: -
cdr3_aa: CASGQGFDPQHF

j_call: TRBJ1-1
v_call: TRBV7-6
d_call: TRBD1
cdr3_aa: CASSGNRGRGNTEAFF

j_call: TRBJ2-7
v_call: TRBV11-2
d_call: TRBD2
cdr3_aa: CASSLGGGRTSYEQYF

j_call: TRBJ1-5
v_call: TRBV10-3
d_call: -
cdr3_aa: CASGGGSGNNQPQHF

j_call: TRBJ1-6
v_call: TRBV5-4
d_call: -
cdr3_aa: CASSNGTMYNSPLHF

j_call: TRBJ1-1
v_call: TRBV9
d_call: -
cdr3_aa: CASSATTGNTEAFF

j_call: TRBJ1-5
v_call: TRBV27
d_call: -
cdr3_aa: CASTSTGYSNQPQHF

j_call: TRBJ2-2
v_call: TRBV30
d_call: -
cdr3_aa: CAWSPAGGGVVFF